A selection of T cell receptor beta chains follows, all from one sample in a study of CD8 T cells in ankylosing spondylitis. TCRdb fed the 5' RACE reads into MiXCR, producing one record per CDR3 protein. Here the sample spans some 240,000 distinct CDR3 sequences, approximately 7.3% being singletons. Sample: blood, either unsorted or a sorted T cell fraction (not recorded which). The receptor source for this set is a male donor with ankylosing spondylitis. The CDR3 runs from the conserved cysteine through the conserved F or W. A D gene is named only where the DNA matches it firmly. Only some rows state a clone size, as once, few, many or a class for expanded clones.

d_call j_call clone_size v_call cdr3_nt cdr3_aa
. TRBJ2-5 . TRBV12-3/TRBV12-4 TGTGCCAGCAGTTCGGCCAGCTCCTGGGAGACCCAGTACTTC CASSSASSWETQYF
. TRBJ2-7 many TRBV4-3 TGCGCCAGCAGCCAACAGTTCGGACAGCATTTCTCCTACGAGCAGTACTTC CASSQQFGQHFSYEQYF
. TRBJ2-1 . TRBV9 TGTGCCAGCAGCGGGTTTTACTCGACTAACAATGAGCAGTTCTTC CASSGFYSTNNEQFF
TRBD1 TRBJ2-7 . TRBV10-2 TGCGCCAGCAGTGAGGGTAAAACAGGGGGTCAAGTCTACGAGCAGTACTTC CASSEGKTGGQVYEQYF
. TRBJ1-2 many TRBV28 TGTGCCAGCAGGGGCTGGGGCGCCGACTATGGCTACACCTTC CASRGWGADYGYTF
. TRBJ2-1 many TRBV7-9 TGTGCCAGCAGCTTAAGGACCTACAATGAGCAGTTCTTC CASSLRTYNEQFF
. TRBJ2-5 few TRBV20-1 TGCAGTGCTAGAGCCAGGGCCTGGGCCAGGGAGACCCAGTACTTC CSARARAWARETQYF
. TRBJ2-3 . TRBV9 TGTGCCAGCAGCTCCCGAGATACGCAGTATTTT CASSSRDTQYF
. TRBJ2-7 many TRBV4-2 TGTGCCAGCAGCCAAGCGGACAGCCCCACGGACTACGAGCAGTACTTC CASSQADSPTDYEQYF
TRBD2 TRBJ2-5 many TRBV4-1 TGCGCCAGCAGCCCCCGGACTAGGCCTCAAGAGACCCAGTACTTC CASSPRTRPQETQYF
. TRBJ2-7 . TRBV5-6 TGTGCCAGCAGCTGGGGGGCAGGAGTCTACGAGCAGTACTTC CASSWGAGVYEQYF
TRBD2 TRBJ2-1 many TRBV4-3 TGCGCCAGCAGCACCGGGACTAGCGGGAGTGTCGAGCAGTTCTTC CASSTGTSGSVEQFF
. TRBJ2-7 few TRBV27 TGTGCCAGCAGTTCCTCTCTCGGGGTCCGCTCCTACGAGCAGTACTTC CASSSSLGVRSYEQYF
. TRBJ1-5 . TRBV9 TGTGCCAGCAGCGTAGGGAAGGGGAGTCAGCCCCAGCATTTT CASSVGKGSQPQHF
. TRBJ1-4 many TRBV7-9 TGTGCCAGCGATATTACGGAGTCGGAAAAACTGTTTTTT CASDITESEKLFF
. TRBJ2-5 . TRBV20-1 TGCAGTGCTAGGGGGCGGGCAGAAGAGACCCAGTACTTC CSARGRAEETQYF